Listed below are T cell receptor beta chains from one sample, sequenced in a study of T cell responses to AZD1222 COVID-19 vaccine. Produced via immunoSEQ multiplex PCR; TCRdb's table is partial and in-frame only. The sample holds fewer than 200,000 clones, 80% to 90% seen once. Source: peripheral blood, taken 28 days after the second dose of the MenACWY control vaccine. These receptors were taken from an adult who received the MenACWY meningococcal vaccine as a control. Each CDR3 is given with its conserved first and last residue. D genes are given only for firm matches. Clone size is stated in some rows and not others, as once, few, many or a class when expanded.

V gene	clone size	D gene	J gene	CDR3 protein	CDR3 DNA
TRBV6-5	.	TRBD1	TRBJ2-7	CASSYSTGGMDEQYF	TGTGCCAGCAGTTACTCGACAGGGGGCATGGACGAGCAGTACTTC
TRBV24-1	once	TRBD2	TRBJ2-2	CATTSGRSPNTGELFF	TGTGCCACCACCAGCGGGAGGTCCCCGAACACCGGGGAGCTGTTTTTT
TRBV20-1	.	.	TRBJ1-5	CSASLNFNQPQHF	TGCAGTGCTAGTTTAAACTTTAATCAGCCCCAGCATTTT
TRBV28	.	TRBD2	TRBJ2-1	CASTTTSGGYNEQFF	TGTGCCAGCACAACTACTAGCGGGGGCTACAATGAGCAGTTCTTC
TRBV7-9	.	.	TRBJ1-3	CASSFGTTSLNTIYF	TGTGCCAGCAGCTTCGGGACCACAAGCTTAAACACCATATATTTT
TRBV6-5	.	TRBD2	TRBJ2-1	CASTKRESYNEQFF	TGTGCCAGCACGAAGCGGGAGAGCTACAATGAGCAGTTCTTC
TRBV9	.	TRBD2	TRBJ2-2	CASSVGTSGTTGELFF	TGTGCCAGCAGCGTTGGGACTAGCGGTACCACCGGGGAGCTGTTTTTT
TRBV6-2/TRBV6-3	.	TRBD2	TRBJ2-1	CASSYGPAGGPGEQFF	TGTGCCAGCAGTTACGGGCCAGCGGGAGGGCCGGGTGAGCAGTTCTTC
TRBV25-1	.	TRBD1	TRBJ1-2	CASSGQGIPNYGYTF	TGTGCCAGCAGTGGACAGGGAATTCCGAACTATGGCTACACCTTC
TRBV5-1	.	.	TRBJ2-6	CASREGQTSGANVLTF	TGCGCCAGCAGGGAGGGTCAGACCTCTGGGGCCAACGTCCTGACTTTC
TRBV4-1	.	.	TRBJ2-2	CASKVGANTGELFF	TGCGCCAGCAAGGTTGGGGCGAACACCGGGGAGCTGTTTTTT
TRBV5-3	.	.	TRBJ2-7	CARPRLGTLATYEQYF	TGTGCCAGACCCCGCTTGGGGACCCTCGCAACCTACGAGCAGTACTTC
TRBV12-3/TRBV12-4	.	TRBD1	TRBJ1-1	CASSLMTGTEAFF	TGTGCCAGCAGTTTAATGACAGGGACTGAAGCTTTCTTT
TRBV28	.	TRBD1	TRBJ1-1	CASQPGQDMNTEAFF	TGTGCCAGTCAACCGGGACAGGACATGAACACTGAAGCTTTCTTT
TRBV7-9	.	.	TRBJ1-1	CASSLYPDTTEAFF	TGTGCCAGCAGCCTCTATCCGGATACCACTGAAGCTTTCTTT
TRBV28	.	.	TRBJ2-3	CASSFRLGDTQYF	TGTGCCAGCAGTTTCCGACTGGGAGATACGCAGTATTTT
TRBV12-3/TRBV12-4	.	.	TRBJ1-2	CASSMRGSGGYTF	TGTGCCAGCAGCATGAGGGGGTCCGGTGGCTACACCTTC
TRBV7-9	.	.	TRBJ1-6	CASSLGGGWDNSPLHF	TGTGCCAGCAGCTTAGGAGGAGGATGGGATAATTCACCCCTCCACTTT
TRBV24-1	.	.	TRBJ2-7	CATSDFSGDEQYF	TGTGCCACCAGTGATTTTTCCGGGGACGAGCAGTACTTC
TRBV10-1	.	TRBD2	TRBJ2-2	CASSATSGGGLFF	TGCGCCAGCAGCGCGACTAGCGGTGGCGGGCTGTTTTTT
TRBV5-1	.	TRBD2	TRBJ2-1	CASSLGASGRSYNEQFF	TGCGCCAGCAGCTTGGGGGCTAGCGGGAGATCCTACAATGAGCAGTTCTTC
TRBV19	.	TRBD1	TRBJ2-7	CATSDRAGDEQYF	TGTGCCACCTCGGACAGGGCAGGGGACGAGCAGTACTTC